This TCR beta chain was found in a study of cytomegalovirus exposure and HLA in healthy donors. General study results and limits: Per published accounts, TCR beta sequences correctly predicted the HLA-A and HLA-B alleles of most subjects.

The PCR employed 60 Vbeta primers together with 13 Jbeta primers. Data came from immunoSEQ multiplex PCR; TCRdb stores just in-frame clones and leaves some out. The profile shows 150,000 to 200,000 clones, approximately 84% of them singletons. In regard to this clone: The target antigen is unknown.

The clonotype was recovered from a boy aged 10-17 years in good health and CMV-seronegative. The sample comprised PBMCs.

The CDR3 region is CASSVDAGSNQPQHF. DNA of the CDR3: TGTGCCAGCAGTGTGGACGCGGGGAGCAATCAGCCCCAGCATTTT. J is TRBJ1-5 and V is TRBV2; D unclear. CDR1 is SNHLY, CDR2 FYNNEI, per germline. This CDR3 region has 15 residues. V was pared by 4 bases and J by 1 base, with 11 bases between.